The 16 T cell receptor beta chains below all came from one sample that was sequenced in a study of T cell clonotyping in hematopoietic cell transplantation. Generated by immunoSEQ multiplex PCR, the TCRdb table keeps only in-frame clones and is missing some. The sample lists tens of thousands of clones; 95% to 97% were seen once. Specified time point: recipient sample about 28 days before transplant, after cytoreduction. Material: peripheral blood mononuclear cells, obtained before stem cell transplant. These receptors all come from a woman aged 45-59 years with acute myeloid leukemia. Some clones in this sample may be carry-over from other donors' samples.

The chain combines TRBV9 with TRBJ2-5; TRBD2 matches 11 bases. Looked up from germline, CDR1 is SGDLS and CDR2 is YYNGEE. The CDR3 totals 19 residues. J gave up 0 bases and V 4 bases, and 14 bases lay outside the gene matches. DNA for the CDR3: TGTGCCAGCAGCCCACGCGGCCTAGCGGGAGGAGGGTACCAAGAGACCCAGTACTTC. It codes for CASSPRGLAGGGYQETQYF. The full variable domain, rest sourced from reference TRBV9 and TRBJ2-5, is DSGVTQTPKHLITATGQRVTLRCSPRSGDLSVYWYQQSLDQGLQFLIQYYNGEERAKGNILERFSAQQFPDLHSELNLSSLELGDSALYFCASSPRGLAGGGYQETQYFGPGTRLLVL.

V gene TRBV28 combines with J gene TRBJ2-1; D is ambiguous. From germline, CDR1 is MDHEN and CDR2 SYDVKM. With 5 bases removed from V and 4 bases from J, the gap between germline ends came to 18 bases. The CDR3 totals 16 residues. CDR3 in DNA: TGTGCCAGCAGTCCCCAGTTCGGAACCGGATACAATGAGCAGTTCTTC. Translation: CASSPQFGTGYNEQFF.

This clone occurred once. The chain links TRBV19 to TRBJ1-4; tentatively, D is TRBD1 (5 bases). V shed 2 bases and J shed 7 bases, with 14 bases lying between them. There are 15 residues in the CDR3. Germline CDR1 reads LNHDA; CDR2 reads SQIVND (reference sequence). The CDR3 sequence: CASSIQMAQGEKLFF. CDR3 bases: TGTGCCAGTAGTATACAGATGGCGCAGGGTGAAAAACTGTTTTTT.

V is TRBV7-9 and J is TRBJ2-3; the D is unclear. Germline V lookup: CDR1 SEHNR, CDR2 FQNEAQ (reference sequence). V dropped 7 bases and J dropped 0 bases, with 8 bases sitting between them. CDR3 size: 13 residues. The CDR3 bases are TGTGCCAGCACCGCCTCTAGCACAGATACGCAGTATTTT. As protein: CASTASSTDTQYF.

The chain joins TRBV5-1 to TRBJ1-4, with D perhaps TRBD1 (5 bases). This CDR3 has 14 residues. The germline gives CDR1 SGHRS, CDR2 YFSETQ. Trimming took off 4 bases at V and 5 bases at J, with 12 bases between the two ends. In nucleotides, the CDR3 is TGCGCCAGCAGCGGGGGTAGGGCGAATGAAAAACTGTTTTTT. Translating it yields CASSGGRANEKLFF. Using reference TRBV5-1 and TRBJ1-4 for the parts outside the CDR3, the full variable domain is KAGVTQTPRYLIKTRGQQVTLSCSPISGHRSVSWYQQTPGQGLQFLFEYFSETQRNKGNFPGRFSGRQFSNSRSEMNVSTLELGDSALYLCASSGGRANEKLFFGSGTQLSVL.

The chain uses TRBV19 and TRBJ2-1, with TRBD1 as a possible D gene (5 bases). Trimming took off 4 bases at V and 2 bases at J, with 15 bases between the two ends. CDR1 and CDR2 (germline): LNHDA, SQIVND (reference sequence). There are 16 residues in the CDR3. The chain's CDR3 is CASSTLQEGPYNEQFF. The CDR3 DNA sequence: TGTGCCAGTAGTACCCTACAGGAAGGTCCCTACAATGAGCAGTTCTTC.

This chain connects TRBV11-3 to TRBJ2-7, with 9 positions matching TRBD1. Germline V gene lookup returns CDR1 SGHNT and CDR2 YENEEA. The CDR3 consists of 16 residues. With V trimmed by 1 base and J by 1 base, 5 bases remained unmatched. The CDR3 loop is CASSLGDRAGSYEQYF. CDR3 sequence (DNA): TGTGCCAGCAGCTTAGGGGACAGGGCAGGATCCTACGAGCAGTACTTC.

CDR3 coding DNA: TGCGCCAGCAGCCAAGCTCAATTCAAAACTAGCGGCTCCTACGAGCAGTACTTC. This gives the protein CASSQAQFKTSGSYEQYF. The chain has TRBV4-1 and TRBJ2-7; 8 positions match TRBD2. This CDR3 has 18 residues. The V segment lost 1 base and the J segment 0 bases; nucleotides outside the gene matches: 11. Per germline, CDR1 MGHRA and CDR2 YSYEKL.

The genes are TRBV9 and TRBJ2-7; a weak D match, TRBD2 (5 bases). The germline V gene encodes CDR1 SGDLS and CDR2 YYNGEE. There are 12 residues in the CDR3. The V gene lost 0 bases and the J gene lost 6 bases, with 7 bases spanning the gap. Here the CDR3 reads CASSVDGLEQYF. CDR3 coding DNA: TGTGCCAGCAGCGTAGATGGACTCGAGCAGTACTTC.

The J gene is TRBJ2-3, the V gene TRBV28; 9 positions match TRBD2. Germline V gene lookup returns CDR1 MDHEN and CDR2 SYDVKM. After removal of 4 bases from V and 1 base from J, the junction contained 12 bases not matched to a gene. This CDR3 comprises 18 residues. CDR3 sequence: CASSSPPSGTARTDTQYF. The CDR3 bases are TGTGCCAGCAGTTCCCCACCTAGCGGGACTGCCCGCACAGATACGCAGTATTTT.

The J gene is TRBJ2-2, the V gene TRBV29-1; D uncertain. Germline V gene data show CDR1 as SQVTM and CDR2 as ANQGSEA. There are 15 residues in the CDR3. The V end was cut by 4 bases, the J end by 1 base, with 13 bases between. The chain's CDR3 is CSVVSGSRNTGELFF. The CDR3 coding sequence is TGCAGCGTTGTATCTGGTAGCCGGAACACCGGGGAGCTGTTTTTT.

V usage is TRBV30 and J usage is TRBJ2-7; possibly TRBD1 for D (5 bases). CDR1 GTSNPN and CDR2 SVGIG come from the germline V gene (reference sequence). This CDR3 is built from 16 residues. Between the trimmed V and J ends, which lost 0 bases and 0 bases, there was a span of 15 bases. The DNA of the CDR3 is TGTGCCTGGAGTGTAGAGTCGTACAGGAGCTCCTACGAGCAGTACTTC. Protein: CAWSVESYRSSYEQYF.

The chain carries TRBV6-5 and TRBJ1-4; D possibly corresponds to TRBD1 (6 bases). The V end was cut by 0 bases, the J end by 5 bases, with 10 bases between. This CDR3 is 15 amino acids long. The germline gives CDR1 MNHEY, CDR2 SVGAGI. CDR3 DNA: TGTGCCAGCAGTTACTCAGGGGGGCTAAATGAAAAACTGTTTTTT. Its translation is CASSYSGGLNEKLFF.

The genes are TRBV4-1 and TRBJ1-1; a weak D match, TRBD1 (6 bases). The germline gives CDR1 MGHRA, CDR2 YSYEKL. The V end lost 4 bases, the J end lost 2 bases, and 14 bases lay between the germline ends. The CDR3 totals 15 residues. CDR3 nucleotide sequence: TGCGCCAGCAGCCGAAAACAGGGAATAAACACTGAAGCTTTCTTT. Residues: CASSRKQGINTEAFF.

The chain uses TRBV7-9 and TRBJ2-7; D is unclear. Deletions cut 3 bases from V and 0 bases from J, with 6 bases between. The CDR3 is 13 amino acids. Germline-derived CDR1 and CDR2 are SEHNR and FQNEAQ (reference sequence). In DNA, the CDR3 is TGTGCCAGCAGCTTTACAGTCTCCTACGAGCAGTACTTC. It codes for CASSFTVSYEQYF.

The rearrangement links TRBV6-5 to TRBJ2-3; D may be TRBD1 or TRBD2 (5 bases each). The CDR3 has 15 amino acids. Germline V gives CDR1 MNHEY, CDR2 SVGAGI. Trimming stripped 2 bases from V and 0 bases from J, with 9 bases between. CDR3: CASSYRGGSTDTQYF. CDR3 nucleotides: TGTGCCAGCAGTTACCGGGGCGGGAGCACAGATACGCAGTATTTT.